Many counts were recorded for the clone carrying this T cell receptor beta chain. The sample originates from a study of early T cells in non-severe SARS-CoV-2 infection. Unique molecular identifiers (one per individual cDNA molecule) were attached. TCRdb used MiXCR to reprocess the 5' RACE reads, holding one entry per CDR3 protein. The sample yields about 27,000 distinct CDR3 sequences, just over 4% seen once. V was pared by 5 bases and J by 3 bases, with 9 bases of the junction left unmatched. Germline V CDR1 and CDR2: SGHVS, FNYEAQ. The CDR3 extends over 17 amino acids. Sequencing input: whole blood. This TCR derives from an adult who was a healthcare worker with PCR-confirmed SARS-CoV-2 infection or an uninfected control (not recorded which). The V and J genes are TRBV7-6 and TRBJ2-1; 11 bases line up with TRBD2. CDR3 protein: CASSRRTSGSGYNEQFF. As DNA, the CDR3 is TGTGCCAGCAGCCGACGCACTAGCGGGAGCGGCTACAATGAGCAGTTCTTC.